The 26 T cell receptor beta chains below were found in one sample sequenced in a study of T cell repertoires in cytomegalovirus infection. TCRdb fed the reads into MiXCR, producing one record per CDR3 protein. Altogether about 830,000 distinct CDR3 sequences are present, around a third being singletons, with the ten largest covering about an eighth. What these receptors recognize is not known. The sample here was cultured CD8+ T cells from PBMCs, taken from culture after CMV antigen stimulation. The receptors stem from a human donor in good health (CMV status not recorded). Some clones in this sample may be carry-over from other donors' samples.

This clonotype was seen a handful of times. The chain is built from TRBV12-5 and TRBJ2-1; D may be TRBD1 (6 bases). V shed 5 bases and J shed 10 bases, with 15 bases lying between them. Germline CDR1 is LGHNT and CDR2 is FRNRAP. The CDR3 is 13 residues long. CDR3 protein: CASGATSGTEQFF. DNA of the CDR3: TGTGCTAGTGGTGCGACCTCCGGGACAGAGCAGTTCTTC.

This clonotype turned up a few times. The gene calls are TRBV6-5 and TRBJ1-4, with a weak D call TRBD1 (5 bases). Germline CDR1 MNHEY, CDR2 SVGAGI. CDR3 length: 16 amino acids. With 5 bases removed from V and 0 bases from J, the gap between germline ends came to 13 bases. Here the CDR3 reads CASSGTYFATNEKLFF. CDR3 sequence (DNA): TGTGCCAGCAGTGGGACCTATTTTGCAACTAATGAAAAACTGTTTTTT.

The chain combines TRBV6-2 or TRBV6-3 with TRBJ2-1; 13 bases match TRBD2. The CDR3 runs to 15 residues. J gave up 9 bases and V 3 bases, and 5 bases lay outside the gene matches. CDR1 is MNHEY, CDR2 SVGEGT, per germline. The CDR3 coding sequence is TGTGCCAGCAGTTATACTAGCGGGGGGGTTAGTGAGCAGTTCTTC. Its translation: CASSYTSGGVSEQFF.

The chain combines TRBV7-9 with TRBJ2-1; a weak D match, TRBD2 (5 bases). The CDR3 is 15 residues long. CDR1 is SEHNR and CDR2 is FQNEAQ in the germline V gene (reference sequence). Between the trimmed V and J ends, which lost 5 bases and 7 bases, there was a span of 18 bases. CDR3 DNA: TGTGCCAGCAGCCCAACAGCGGACCCGGGGAATGAGCAGTTCTTC. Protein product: CASSPTADPGNEQFF.

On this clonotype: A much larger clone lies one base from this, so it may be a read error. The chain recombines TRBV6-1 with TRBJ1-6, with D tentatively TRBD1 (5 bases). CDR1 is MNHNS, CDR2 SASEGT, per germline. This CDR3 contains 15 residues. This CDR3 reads CASSGQSSYNSPIHF. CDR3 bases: TGTGCCAGCAGTGGACAGAGCTCCTATAATTCACCCATCCACTTT.

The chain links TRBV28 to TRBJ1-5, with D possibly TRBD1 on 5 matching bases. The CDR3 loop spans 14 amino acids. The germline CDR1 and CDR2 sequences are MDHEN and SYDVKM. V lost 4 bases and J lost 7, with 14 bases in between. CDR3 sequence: CASSSTGYRQPQHF. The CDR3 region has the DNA TGTGCCAGCAGTTCCACAGGTTATAGGCAGCCCCAGCATTTT.

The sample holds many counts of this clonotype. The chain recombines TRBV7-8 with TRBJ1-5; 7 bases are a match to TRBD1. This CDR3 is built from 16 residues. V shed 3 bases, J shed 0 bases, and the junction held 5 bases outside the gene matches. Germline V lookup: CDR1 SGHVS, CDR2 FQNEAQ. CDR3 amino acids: CASSLAGTASNQPQHF. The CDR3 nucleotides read TGTGCCAGCAGCTTGGCTGGGACAGCTAGCAATCAGCCCCAGCATTTT.

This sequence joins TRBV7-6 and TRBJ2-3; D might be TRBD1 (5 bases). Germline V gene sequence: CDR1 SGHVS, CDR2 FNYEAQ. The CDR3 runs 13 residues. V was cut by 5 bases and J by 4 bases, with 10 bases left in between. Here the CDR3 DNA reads TGTGCCAGCAGCGGGGCGTCCCCAGATACGCAGTATTTT. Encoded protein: CASSGASPDTQYF.

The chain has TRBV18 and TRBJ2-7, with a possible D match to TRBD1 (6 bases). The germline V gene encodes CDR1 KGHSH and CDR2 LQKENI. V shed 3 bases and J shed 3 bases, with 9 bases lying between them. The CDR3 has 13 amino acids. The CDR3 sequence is CASSPWDNYEQYV. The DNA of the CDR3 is TGTGCCAGCTCACCCTGGGACAACTACGAGCAGTACGTC.

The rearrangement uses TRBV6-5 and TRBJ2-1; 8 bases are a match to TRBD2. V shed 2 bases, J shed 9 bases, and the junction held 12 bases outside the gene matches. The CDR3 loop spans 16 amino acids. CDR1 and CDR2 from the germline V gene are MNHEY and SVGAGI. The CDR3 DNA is TGTGCCAGCAGTTACGGTGTAGCGGGACCCGCATCTGAGCAGTTCTTC. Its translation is CASSYGVAGPASEQFF.

In DNA form, the CDR3 reads TGCGCCAGCAGCCCCGGGAACAGGGCCTACGAGCAGTACTTC. Protein product: CASSPGNRAYEQYF. This chain uses TRBV5-1 with TRBJ2-7, with D perhaps matching TRBD1 (6 bases). Germline assignment: CDR1 SGHRS and CDR2 YFSETQ. This CDR3 has 14 residues. The germline V and J ends were trimmed by 4 bases and 2 bases, with 13 bases remaining between them.

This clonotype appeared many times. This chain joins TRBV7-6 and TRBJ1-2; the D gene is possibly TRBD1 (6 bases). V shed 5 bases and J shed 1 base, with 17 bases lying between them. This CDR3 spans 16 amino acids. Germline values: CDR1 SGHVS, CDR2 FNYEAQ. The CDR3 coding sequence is TGTGCCAGCAGCGCGGACACCAGGGGATTTAACTATGGCTACACCTTC. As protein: CASSADTRGFNYGYTF.

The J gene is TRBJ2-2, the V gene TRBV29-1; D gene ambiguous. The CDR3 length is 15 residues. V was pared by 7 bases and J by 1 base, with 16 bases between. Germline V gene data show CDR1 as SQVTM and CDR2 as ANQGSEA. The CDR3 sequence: CSAWPETGNTGELFF. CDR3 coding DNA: TGCAGCGCTTGGCCGGAAACCGGGAACACCGGGGAGCTGTTTTTT.

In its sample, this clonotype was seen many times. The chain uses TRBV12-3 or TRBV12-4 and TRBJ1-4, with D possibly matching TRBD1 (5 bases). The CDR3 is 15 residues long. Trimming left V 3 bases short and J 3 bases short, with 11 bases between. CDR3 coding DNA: TGTGCCAGCAGTTTTACAGACAGCTCTAATGAAAAACTGTTTTTT. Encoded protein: CASSFTDSSNEKLFF.

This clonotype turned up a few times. This CDR3 is CASSLGDRYNSPLHF. The CDR3 DNA follows: TGTGCCAGCAGCTTAGGCGACAGATATAATTCACCCCTCCACTTT. The V gene is TRBV7-6, the J gene TRBJ1-6; tentative D call: TRBD1 (5 bases). V was cut by 1 base and J by 4 bases, with 8 bases left in between. Germline assignment: CDR1 SGHVS and CDR2 FNYEAQ. The length of the CDR3 is 15 residues.

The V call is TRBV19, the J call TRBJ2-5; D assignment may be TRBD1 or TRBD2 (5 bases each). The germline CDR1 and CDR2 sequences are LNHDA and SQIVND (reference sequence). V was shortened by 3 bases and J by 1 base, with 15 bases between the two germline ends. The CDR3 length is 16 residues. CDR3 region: CASSIMGPSLQETQYF. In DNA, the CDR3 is TGTGCCAGTAGTATTATGGGACCAAGCCTCCAAGAGACCCAGTACTTC.

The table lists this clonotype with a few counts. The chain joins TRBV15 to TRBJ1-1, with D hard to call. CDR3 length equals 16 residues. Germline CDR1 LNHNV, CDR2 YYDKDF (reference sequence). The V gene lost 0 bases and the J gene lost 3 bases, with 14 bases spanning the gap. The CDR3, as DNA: TGTGCCACCAGCAGAGATTACGCCATCAGAGACACTGAAGCTTTCTTT. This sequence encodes CATSRDYAIRDTEAFF.

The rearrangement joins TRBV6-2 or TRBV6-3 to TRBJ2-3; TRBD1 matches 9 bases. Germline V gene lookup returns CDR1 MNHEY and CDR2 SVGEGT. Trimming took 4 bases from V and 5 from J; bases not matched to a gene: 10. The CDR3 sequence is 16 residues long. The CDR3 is CASSFETGGYKDTQYF. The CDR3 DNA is TGTGCCAGCAGTTTCGAGACAGGGGGATACAAAGATACGCAGTATTTT.

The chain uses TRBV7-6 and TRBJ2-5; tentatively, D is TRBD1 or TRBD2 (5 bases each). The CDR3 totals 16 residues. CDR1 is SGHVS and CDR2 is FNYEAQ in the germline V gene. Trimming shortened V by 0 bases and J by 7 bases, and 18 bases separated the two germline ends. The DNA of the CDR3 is TGTGCCAGCAGCTTAGCAGGGACCGCGGCGGGTGGGACCCAGTACTTC. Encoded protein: CASSLAGTAAGGTQYF. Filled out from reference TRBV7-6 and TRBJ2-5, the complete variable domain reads GAGVSQSPRYKVTKRGQDVALRCDPISGHVSLYWYRQALGQGPEFLTYFNYEAQQDKSGLPNDRFSAERPEGSISTLTIQRTEQRDSAMYRCASSLAGTAAGGTQYFGPGTRLLVL.

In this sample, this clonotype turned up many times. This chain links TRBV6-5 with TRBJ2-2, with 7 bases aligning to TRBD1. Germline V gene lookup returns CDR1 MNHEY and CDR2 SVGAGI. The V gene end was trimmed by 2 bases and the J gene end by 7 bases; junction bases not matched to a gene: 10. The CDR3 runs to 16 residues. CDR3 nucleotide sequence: TGTGCCAGCAGTTACCGGCAGGGGGTGAGGGGCGGGGAGCTGTTTTTT. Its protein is CASSYRQGVRGGELFF.

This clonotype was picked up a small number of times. Written as DNA, the CDR3 is TGCGCCAGCGGTCCGGGGATGTCGACTGAAGCTTTCTTT. It encodes CASGPGMSTEAFF. V and J are TRBV10-2 and TRBJ1-1; D call uncertain. CDR1 WSHSY and CDR2 SAAADI come from the germline V gene. The length of the CDR3 is 13 residues. The V end was cut by 8 bases, the J end by 5 bases, with 15 bases between.

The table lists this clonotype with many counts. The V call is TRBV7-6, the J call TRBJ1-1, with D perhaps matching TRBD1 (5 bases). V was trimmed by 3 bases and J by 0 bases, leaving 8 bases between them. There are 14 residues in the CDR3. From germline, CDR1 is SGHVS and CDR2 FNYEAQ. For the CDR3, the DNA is TGTGCCAGCAGCTTCGGACAAATGAACACTGAAGCTTTCTTT. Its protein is CASSFGQMNTEAFF.

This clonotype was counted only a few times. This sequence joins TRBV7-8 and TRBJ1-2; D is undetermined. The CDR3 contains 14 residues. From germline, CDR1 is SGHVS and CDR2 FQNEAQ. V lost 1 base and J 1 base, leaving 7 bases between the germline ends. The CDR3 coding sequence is TGTGCCAGCAGCTTAGAGGCACATAACTATGGCTACACCTTC. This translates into CASSLEAHNYGYTF.

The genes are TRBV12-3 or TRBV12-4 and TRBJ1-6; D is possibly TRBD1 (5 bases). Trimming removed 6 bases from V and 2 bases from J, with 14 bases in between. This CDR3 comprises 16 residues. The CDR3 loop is CASSGDAGAYNSPLHF. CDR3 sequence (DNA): TGTGCCAGCAGCGGGGACGCCGGCGCCTATAATTCACCCCTCCACTTT.

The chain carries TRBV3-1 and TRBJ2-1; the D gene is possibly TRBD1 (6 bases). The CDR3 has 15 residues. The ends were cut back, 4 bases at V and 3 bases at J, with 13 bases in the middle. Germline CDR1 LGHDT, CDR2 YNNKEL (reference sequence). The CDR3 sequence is CASSLPDRDYNEQFF. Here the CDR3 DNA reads TGTGCCAGCAGCCTACCGGACAGAGACTACAATGAGCAGTTCTTC.

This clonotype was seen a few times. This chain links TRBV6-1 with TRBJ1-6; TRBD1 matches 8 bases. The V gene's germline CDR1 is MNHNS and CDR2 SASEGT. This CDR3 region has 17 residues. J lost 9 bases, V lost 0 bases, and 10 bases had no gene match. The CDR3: CASSEALQGAPSSPLHF. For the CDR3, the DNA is TGTGCCAGCAGTGAAGCGCTTCAGGGGGCTCCCAGTTCACCCCTCCACTTT.